Listed below are T cell receptor beta chains from one sample, sequenced in a study of OX40 agonist ivuxolimab in advanced cancers. Method: immunoSEQ multiplex PCR; TCRdb's copy keeps in-frame clones and lacks some. The sample carries around 92,000 clones, around 94% recorded once. The starting material was CD4+ or CD8+ T cells sorted from blood, obtained in a trial of the OX40 agonist ivuxolimab. Receptors originate from an adult with an advanced solid tumor such as melanoma, head and neck, liver or kidney cancer. Both conserved end residues are part of each CDR3. D genes are given only for firm matches. The size of a clone is reported for some rows only, either as once, few or many, or as a class for expanded clones.

size,V,D,J,DNA,CDR3
-,TRBV7-2,TRBD2,TRBJ2-2,TGTGCCAGCGGCGCGGGGGGGCAAACCGGGGAGCTGTTTTTT,CASGAGGQTGELFF
-,TRBV28,-,TRBJ2-5,TGTGCCAGCAGCCGACAGATACAAGAGACCCAGTACTTC,CASSRQIQETQYF
-,TRBV6-6,-,TRBJ1-1,TGTGCCAGCAGTTACTTAGGAGGTTACACTGAAGCTTTCTTT,CASSYLGGYTEAFF
-,TRBV7-7,-,TRBJ2-3,TGTGCCAGCAGCTTAGGAACGGGGGATACGCAGTATTTT,CASSLGTGDTQYF
-,TRBV7-2,-,TRBJ1-3,TGTGCCAGCAGCCCCGCGGGACGCAATCGGCATAGCTGGGAATTT,CASSPAGRNRHSWEF
-,TRBV5-6,TRBD2,TRBJ2-7,TGTGCCAGCAGGACTAGCGGGGTTTACGAGCAGTACTTC,CASRTSGVYEQYF
-,TRBV18,-,TRBJ1-1,TGTGCCAGCTCACCGGGGGGTTGGGGCACTGAAGCTTTCTTT,CASSPGGWGTEAFF
-,TRBV11-3,TRBD1,TRBJ1-2,TGTGCCAGCAGCGAGACAGGGGGACTCGGCTACACCTTC,CASSETGGLGYTF
-,TRBV6-1,-,TRBJ2-5,TGTGCCAGCGGGTGGGTGGGCTTTGGCCAAGAGACCCAGTACTTC,CASGWVGFGQETQYF
-,TRBV20-1,TRBD1,TRBJ1-1,TGCAGGGGACAGGGGTGGACTGAAGCTTTCTTT,CRGQGWTEAFF
-,TRBV5-4,-,TRBJ2-1,TGTGCCAGCAGCCCCCAAGGGGGTGAGCAGTTCTTC,CASSPQGGEQFF
-,TRBV19,-,TRBJ1-6,TGTGCCAGTAGGGCCGGGACGGTCTATAATTCACCCCTCCACTTT,CASRAGTVYNSPLHF
-,TRBV6-1,-,TRBJ1-3,TGTGCCAGCAGTGAGTTCCTGGGCGGAAACACCATATATTTT,CASSEFLGGNTIYF
-,TRBV2,-,TRBJ2-7,TGTGCCAGCAATAAAGGACCAGCCCTCGAGCAGTACTTC,CASNKGPALEQYF
-,TRBV10-3,TRBD2,TRBJ2-3,TGTGCCATCACGGGGGGGACGGGAGATACGCAGTATTTT,CAITGGTGDTQYF
-,TRBV9,TRBD2,TRBJ2-2,TGTGCCAGCAGCCTCTCTGGGACTAGCGGGAGGAATGGGGAGCTGTTTTTT,CASSLSGTSGRNGELFF
-,TRBV5-6,-,TRBJ1-4,TGTGCCAGCAATAAGAGGGGGGTAAATGAAAAACTGTTTTTT,CASNKRGVNEKLFF
-,TRBV18,TRBD2,TRBJ2-3,TGTGCCAGCTCACCGACTAGCGGTGTGAGAGATACGCAGTATTTT,CASSPTSGVRDTQYF
once,TRBV6-6,-,TRBJ1-4,TGTGCCAGCAGTTTGCAGGATACTAATGAAAAACTGTTTTTT,CASSLQDTNEKLFF
-,TRBV9,TRBD2,TRBJ2-7,TGTGCCAGCAGCGTAATAGAGCGGGGGGCCTCCTACGAGCAGTACTTC,CASSVIERGASYEQYF
once,TRBV18,TRBD2,TRBJ2-3,TGTGCCAGCTCACCTACAGGACTAGACGCAACAGATACGCAGTATTTT,CASSPTGLDATDTQYF
-,TRBV5-1,-,TRBJ2-3,TGCGCCAGCGTCCGGGACCCTTACACAGATACGCAGTATTTT,CASVRDPYTDTQYF
-,TRBV7-3,-,TRBJ2-5,TGTGCCAGCAGCCCCGAGGCGGCTACAGAGACCCAGTACTTC,CASSPEAATETQYF
-,TRBV14,TRBD1,TRBJ2-1,TGTGCCAGCAGCCAAGCTTTCAGCGAGACAGGGGGCCTTGATGAGCAGTTCTTC,CASSQAFSETGGLDEQFF
-,TRBV27,TRBD2,TRBJ2-7,TGTGCCAGCAGTTCCCGGTTAGCGGGAGGGGTCTCCTACGAGCAGTACTTC,CASSSRLAGGVSYEQYF
-,TRBV18,-,TRBJ1-6,TGTGCCAGCTCACCGCCTCCGGTAAAGAGTGATTCACCCCTCCACTTT,CASSPPPVKSDSPLHF
-,TRBV7-2,TRBD2,TRBJ2-5,TGTGCCAGCAGCTTAGTGGCTAGCGGACAAGAGACCCAGTACTTC,CASSLVASGQETQYF
-,TRBV5-8,TRBD2,TRBJ2-1,TGTGCCAGCAGCCAGGGACTAGCGGGTTACAATGAGCAGTTCTTC,CASSQGLAGYNEQFF
-,TRBV10-2,-,TRBJ2-7,TGCGCCAGCAGTGAGTCGACACAGGGTGGGTACTTC,CASSESTQGGYF
-,TRBV5-4,-,TRBJ1-4,TGTGCCAGCAGCTGGAGCCGGGGTGAAAAACTGTTTTTT,CASSWSRGEKLFF
-,TRBV28,TRBD2,TRBJ2-7,TGTGCCAGCAGTTTTTCGCAACCGGGACTAGCGGGAGTAGGGTCCTACGAGCAGTACTTC,CASSFSQPGLAGVGSYEQYF
-,TRBV7-2,-,TRBJ2-7,TGTGCCAGCAGCTTACAGGGCCTCTCCTACGAGCAGTACTTC,CASSLQGLSYEQYF
-,TRBV18,-,TRBJ2-7,TGTGCCAGCTCACCTATGGAGGGGCCAGCCTACGAGCAGTACTTC,CASSPMEGPAYEQYF
few,TRBV7-9,-,TRBJ1-1,TGTGCCAGCAGCTTGAGGGGTCTGAACACTGAAGCTTTCTTT,CASSLRGLNTEAFF
-,TRBV10-2,-,TRBJ2-2,TGCGCCAGCAGTGAGATGGGCCGGGAGCTGTTTTTT,CASSEMGRELFF
-,TRBV19,TRBD1,TRBJ2-3,TGTGCCAGTAGTAAAATGACAGGGGGCCTCAGCACAGATACGCAGTATTTT,CASSKMTGGLSTDTQYF
-,TRBV5-1,-,TRBJ1-4,TGCGCCAGCAGCTTGGCAGGGGTGGGTGAAAAACTGTTTTTT,CASSLAGVGEKLFF
once,TRBV7-9,TRBD1,TRBJ1-2,TGTGCCAGCAGCCCGGTTTTAGGGGGCATCGTTGGCTACACCTTC,CASSPVLGGIVGYTF
-,TRBV6-6,-,TRBJ2-7,TGTACCAGCAGGTCACCATCCAGAGAGCCGTACGAGCAGTACTTC,CTSRSPSREPYEQYF
-,TRBV6-1,-,TRBJ1-6,TGTGCCAGCAGTGAAAATGGAGCCTCTTCCCCTAATTCACCCCTCCACTTT,CASSENGASSPNSPLHF
-,TRBV5-1,TRBD1,TRBJ1-2,TGCGCCAGCAGCTTGGGGATACAGGGGTTAGTGCGTTATGGCTACACCTTC,CASSLGIQGLVRYGYTF
-,TRBV27,-,TRBJ1-5,TGTGCCAGCAGCCCATGGGCGGCACCCTGGAGTCAGCCCCAGCATTTT,CASSPWAAPWSQPQHF
-,TRBV5-5,-,TRBJ1-1,TGTGCCAGCAGCTTGGGTCGGCAGTACAACACTGAAGCTTTCTTT,CASSLGRQYNTEAFF
-,TRBV7-3,TRBD1,TRBJ1-2,TGTGCCAGCAGCCCAGGGGGCGCAGGGGGGTTATATGGCTACACCTTC,CASSPGGAGGLYGYTF